This T cell receptor (beta chain) was captured by sequencing in a study of blood T cell repertoires in COVID-19. The wider study: The samples span acute and convalescent COVID-19 from the United States, Italy and Spain. PBMCs, B-cell-depleted T cells, or T cells were the source of the cDNA or gDNA that made up the material.

As originally analysed: It was from reference gene primer amplification that nucleated cell counts were estimated. Only in-frame clones appear in the TCRdb table, and some are missing; sequencing was by immunoSEQ multiplex PCR. V and J calls and clone size are given by that table; D and trimming were obtained from the DNA. Among about 65,000 clones, 90% to 95% were seen once, and the ten largest hold approximately 2.9%. Germline CDR1 reads WSHSY; CDR2 reads SAAADI. The CDR3 has 18 amino acids. V trimming: 6 bases; J trimming: 3 bases; junction bases outside the gene matches: 17. Sequenced material: peripheral blood. This clonotype originated in a man in his 70s with active COVID-19. This rearrangement joins TRBV10-2 to TRBJ2-3, with TRBD2 matching over 8 bases. As DNA, the CDR3 is TGCGCCAGCAGCCCCGCAGCGGGGGACTTCTTTCGGACAGATACGCAGTATTTT. It yields the protein CASSPAAGDFFRTDTQYF.